The text below deals with one TCR beta chain. No cognate antigen has been identified for it. No clone much larger than this one lies a single base away; base qualities are absent. TCRbeta CDR3 regions were amplified from genomic DNA by means of the immunoSEQ Assay, a bias-controlled multiplex PCR. In the original analysis: The number of nucleated cells in each sample was estimated from the amplification of reference gene primers within the assay. To quantify the absolute abundance of each unique TCRbeta CDR3 rearrangement, sequence reads were collapsed and filtered. For each sample, productive Simpson clonality was calculated as the square root of Simpson's diversity index over productive rearrangements. Drawn from immuneACCESS, this table holds only the in-frame rearrangements with V and J called that TCRdb kept. Clones are partly lost; checked studies trace under half to an unresolved V gene and leave the rest unexplained. V and J calls and clone size are copied from that table; D and trimming were computed from the DNA. The sample table records 250,000 to 300,000 clones; approximately 80% of these occur just once. The biggest ten clones account for over 4% of the sample.

The data originate from a study of blood T cell repertoires in COVID-19 (dated by TCRdb to 2019 to 2021). For the wider study: Samples covering the acute and convalescent phases of COVID-19 were provided by collaborators in the United States, Italy and Spain. HLA class I and class II types, where available, came from metadata supplied by the sample provider rather than from assay-based typing. The prospective study material was composed of cDNA or gDNA derived from T cells, B-cell-depleted T cells, or PBMCs. The samples were drawn from two sources: the first 160 participants of the ongoing ImmuneRACE study, and over 950 subjects contributed by 6 global collaborators. The repertoires were released in a freely available public database intended as a resource for research on the immune response to SARS-CoV-2. Subjects who had been exposed to COVID-19, were actively infected with it, or had recovered from it provided the deeply sampled blood TCRbeta repertoires that made up the dataset. Sample metadata almost always included a de-identified subject ID, COVID-19 status, age in years and sex.

Participants in the prospective study were enrolled through a virtual design, were aged roughly 18 to 100 years, and lived in approximately 25 United States geographic areas. Cohort assignment in the prospective study relied on participant-reported clinical history from a screening survey and a study questionnaire. Exposed participants had been in contact, within 2 weeks of entering the study, with a person who had a PCR-confirmed or clinician-diagnosed case of COVID-19. In the prospective study, mobile phlebotomists collected whole blood, serum and a nasopharyngeal or oropharyngeal swab from each participant. Additional blood draws and questionnaires over an approximately two-month period could optionally be provided by prospective study participants. Prospective study blood samples were shipped either frozen or at room temperature before DNA extraction. The paper as a whole reports these results and caveats: The amount of clinical and demographic metadata varied by source and participant and was provided uncurated.

For this chain, trimming is 2 bases at the V end and 3 bases at the J end, and the number of junction bases without a gene match is 5. The germline V gene (reference sequence) sets CDR1 to LNHDA and CDR2 to SQIVND. The CDR3 runs 16 residues from the cysteine to the phenylalanine. Only CDR3 DNA remains: 48 bases, in frame from the first base. The clonotype originates from a man in his forties who had been exposed to COVID-19. The material sequenced was PBMCs or T cells enriched from blood (not recorded which). The chain is assembled from TRBV19 and TRBJ2-7, with 12 bases matching TRBD2. Read as DNA, the sequence is TGTGCCAGTAGTATAAAAGGACTAGCGGGATTCTACGAGCAGTACTTC. It is translated as CASSIKGLAGFYEQYF. Full variable domain (CDR3 extended with the reference TRBV19 and TRBJ2-7 proteins): DGGITQSPKYLFRKEGQNVTLSCEQNLNHDAMYWYRQDPGQGLRLIYYSQIVNDFQKGDIAEGYSVSREKKESFPLTVTSAQKNPTAFYLCASSIKGLAGFYEQYFGPGTRLTVT.